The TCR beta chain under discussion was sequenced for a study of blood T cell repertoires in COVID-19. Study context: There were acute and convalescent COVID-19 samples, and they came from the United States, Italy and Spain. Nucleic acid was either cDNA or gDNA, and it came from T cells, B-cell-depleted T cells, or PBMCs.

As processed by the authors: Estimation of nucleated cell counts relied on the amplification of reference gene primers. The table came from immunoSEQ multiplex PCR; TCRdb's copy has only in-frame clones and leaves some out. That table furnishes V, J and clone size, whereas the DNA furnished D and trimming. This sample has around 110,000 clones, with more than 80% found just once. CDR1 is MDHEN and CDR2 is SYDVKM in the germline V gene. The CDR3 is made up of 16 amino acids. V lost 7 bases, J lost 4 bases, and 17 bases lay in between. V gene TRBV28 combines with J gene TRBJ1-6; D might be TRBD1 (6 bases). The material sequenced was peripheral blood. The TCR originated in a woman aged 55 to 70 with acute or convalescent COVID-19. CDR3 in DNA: TGTGCCAGCATAGGTTCAACCCAGGGGTATAATTCACCCCTCCACTTT. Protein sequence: CASIGSTQGYNSPLHF.